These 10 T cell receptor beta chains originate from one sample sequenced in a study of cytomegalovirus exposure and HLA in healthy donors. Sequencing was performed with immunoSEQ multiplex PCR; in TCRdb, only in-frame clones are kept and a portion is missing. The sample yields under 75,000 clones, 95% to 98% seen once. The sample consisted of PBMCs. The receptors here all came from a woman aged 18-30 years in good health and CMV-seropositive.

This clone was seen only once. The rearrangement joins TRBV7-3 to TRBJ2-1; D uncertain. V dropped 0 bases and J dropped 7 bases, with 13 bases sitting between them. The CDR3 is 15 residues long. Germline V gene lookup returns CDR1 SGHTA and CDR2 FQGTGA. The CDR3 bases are TGTGCCAGCAGCTTAACTATCTCAGGTGAGAATGAGCAGTTCTTC. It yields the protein CASSLTISGENEQFF.

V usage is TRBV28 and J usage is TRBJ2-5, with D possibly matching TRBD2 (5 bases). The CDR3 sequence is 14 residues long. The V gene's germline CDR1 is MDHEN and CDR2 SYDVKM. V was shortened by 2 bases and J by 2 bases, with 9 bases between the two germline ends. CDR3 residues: CASSLGRGQETQYF. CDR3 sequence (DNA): TGTGCCAGCAGTTTAGGGAGAGGGCAAGAGACCCAGTACTTC.

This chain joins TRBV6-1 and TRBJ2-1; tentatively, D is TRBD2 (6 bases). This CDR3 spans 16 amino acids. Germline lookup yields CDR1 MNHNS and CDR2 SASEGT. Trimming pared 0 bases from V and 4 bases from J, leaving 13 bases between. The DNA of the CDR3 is TGTGCCAGCAGTGAAGCGCTGCTAGCGCCGTACAATGAGCAGTTCTTC. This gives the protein CASSEALLAPYNEQFF.

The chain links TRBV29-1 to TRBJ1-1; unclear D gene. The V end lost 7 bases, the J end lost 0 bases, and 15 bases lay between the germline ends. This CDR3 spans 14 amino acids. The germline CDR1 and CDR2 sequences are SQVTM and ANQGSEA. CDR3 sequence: CSAPKGGVNTEAFF. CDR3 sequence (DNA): TGCAGCGCCCCGAAGGGAGGCGTGAACACTGAAGCTTTCTTT.

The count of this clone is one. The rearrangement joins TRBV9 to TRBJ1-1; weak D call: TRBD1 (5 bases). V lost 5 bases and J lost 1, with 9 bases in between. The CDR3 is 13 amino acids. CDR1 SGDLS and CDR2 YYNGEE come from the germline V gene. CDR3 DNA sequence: TGTGCCAGCAGGCAGGGTGAGAACACTGAAGCTTTCTTT. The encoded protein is CASRQGENTEAFF.

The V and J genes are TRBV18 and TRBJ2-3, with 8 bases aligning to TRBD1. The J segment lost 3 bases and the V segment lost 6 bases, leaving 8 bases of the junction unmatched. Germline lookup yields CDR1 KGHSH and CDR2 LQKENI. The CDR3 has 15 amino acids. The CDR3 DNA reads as TGTGCCAGCTCCCAGGACAGGGTGAGGACAGATACGCAGTATTTT. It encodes CASSQDRVRTDTQYF. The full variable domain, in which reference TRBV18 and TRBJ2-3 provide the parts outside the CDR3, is NAGVMQNPRHLVRRRGQEARLRCSPMKGHSHVYWYRQLPEEGLKFMVYLQKENIIDESGMPKERFSAEFPKEGPSILRIQQVVRGDSAAYFCASSQDRVRTDTQYFGPGTRLTVL.

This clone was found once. In nucleotides, the CDR3 is TGCGCCAGCAGCTTGGCCGGTAGCGGAAGCTCCTACAATGAGCAGTTCTTC. This codes for CASSLAGSGSSYNEQFF. The V call is TRBV5-1, the J call TRBJ2-1; TRBD2 is a possible D gene (6 bases). The CDR3 covers 17 residues. Germline CDR1 SGHRS, CDR2 YFSETQ. Trimming stripped 0 bases from V and 0 bases from J, with 13 bases between. Drawing the rest from reference TRBV5-1 and TRBJ2-1, the complete variable domain is KAGVTQTPRYLIKTRGQQVTLSCSPISGHRSVSWYQQTPGQGLQFLFEYFSETQRNKGNFPGRFSGRQFSNSRSEMNVSTLELGDSALYLCASSLAGSGSSYNEQFFGPGTRLTVL.

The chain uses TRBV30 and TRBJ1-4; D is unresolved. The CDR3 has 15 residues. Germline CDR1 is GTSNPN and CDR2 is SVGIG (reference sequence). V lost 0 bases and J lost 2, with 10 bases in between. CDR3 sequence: CAWSVNRGTNEKLFF. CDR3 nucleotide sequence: TGTGCCTGGAGTGTAAACCGAGGCACTAATGAAAAACTGTTTTTT.

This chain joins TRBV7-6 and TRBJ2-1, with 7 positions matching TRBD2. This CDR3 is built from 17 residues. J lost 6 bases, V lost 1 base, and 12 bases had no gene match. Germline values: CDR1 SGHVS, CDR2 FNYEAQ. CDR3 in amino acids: CASSLVVPSGNSNEQFF. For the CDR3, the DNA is TGTGCCAGCAGCTTAGTTGTACCCAGCGGGAATAGCAATGAGCAGTTCTTC.

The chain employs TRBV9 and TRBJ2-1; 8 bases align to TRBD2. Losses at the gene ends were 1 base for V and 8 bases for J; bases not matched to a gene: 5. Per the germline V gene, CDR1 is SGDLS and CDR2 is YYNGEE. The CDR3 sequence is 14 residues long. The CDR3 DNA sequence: TGTGCCAGCAGCGTATCAGCGGGAGTTTATGAGCAGTTCTTC. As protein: CASSVSAGVYEQFF.